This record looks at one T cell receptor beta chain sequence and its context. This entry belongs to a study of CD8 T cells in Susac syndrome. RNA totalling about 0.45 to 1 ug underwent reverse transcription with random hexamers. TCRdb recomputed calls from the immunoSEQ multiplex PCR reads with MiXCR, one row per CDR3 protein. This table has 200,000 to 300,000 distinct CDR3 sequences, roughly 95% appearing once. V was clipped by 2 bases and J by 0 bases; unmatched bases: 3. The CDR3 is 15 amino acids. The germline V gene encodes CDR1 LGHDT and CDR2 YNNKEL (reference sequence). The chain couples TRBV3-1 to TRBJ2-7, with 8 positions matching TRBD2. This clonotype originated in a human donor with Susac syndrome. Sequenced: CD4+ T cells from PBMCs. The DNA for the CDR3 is TGTGCCAGCAGCCAACCCAGCGGGAGCTCCTACGAGCAGTACTTC. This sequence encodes CASSQPSGSSYEQYF.